The table lists the clone carrying this TCR beta chain with a few counts. Its antigen is as yet unknown. Germline V gene lookup returns CDR1 SEHNR and CDR2 FQNEAQ (reference sequence). This CDR3 spans 14 amino acids. J gave up 2 bases and V 5 bases, and 6 bases lay outside the gene matches. This record belongs to a study of cytomegalovirus exposure and HLA in healthy donors. General study findings and limits: A classifier reportedly called cytomegalovirus status with high sensitivity and specificity.

The primer mix had 60 Vbeta and 13 Jbeta primers. Sequencing used immunoSEQ multiplex PCR; TCRdb keeps in-frame clones, though not all of them. The sample lists around 96,000 clones; around 74% were seen once. The chain is built from TRBV7-9 and TRBJ2-7, with 7 bases identical to TRBD2. The TCR originated in a man younger than 40 in good health and CMV-seropositive. Sequenced input: PBMCs. For the CDR3, the DNA is TGTGCCAGCAGCCTCAGCGGGGAAACCTACGAGCAGTACTTC. It codes for CASSLSGETYEQYF.